Listed below are T cell receptor beta chains from one sample, sequenced in a study of breast tumors, draining lymph nodes, adjacent tissues. A single record per CDR3 protein comes from TCRdb applying MiXCR to the multiplex PCR reads. This sample carries about 89,000 distinct CDR3 sequences, roughly 30% of them seen once, and the ten largest clones take over 8%. Sequencing was done on a sample of axillary lymph node tissue. The receptors come from a female donor with breast cancer. Some clones in this sample may be carry-over from other donors' samples. The CDR3 runs from the conserved cysteine through the conserved F or W. Each record gives: J gene, clone size, D gene, V gene, CDR3 protein, CDR3 DNA. The D gene is left open where the match is weak. Not all rows give a size; the values are once, few, many and, for expanded clones, a class.

j_gene: TRBJ2-1
abundance: few
d_gene: TRBD2
v_gene: TRBV30
CDR3aa: CAWSPQGGGPINEQFF
CDR3nt: TGTGCCTGGAGTCCCCAGGGCGGGGGGCCCATTAATGAGCAGTTCTTC

j_gene: TRBJ2-7
abundance: NA
d_gene: TRBD2
v_gene: TRBV9
CDR3aa: CASRATGRFRYRRGGIYEQYF
CDR3nt: TGTGCCAGCAGGGCCACGGGGCGGTTTCGGTATAGGCGGGGGGGTATCTACGAGCAGTACTTC

j_gene: TRBJ2-4
abundance: many
d_gene: TRBD1
v_gene: TRBV2
CDR3aa: CASALRQGGTKNIQYF
CDR3nt: TGTGCCAGCGCGTTGAGACAGGGCGGAACCAAAAACATTCAGTACTTC

j_gene: TRBJ2-4
abundance: many
d_gene: NA
v_gene: TRBV13
CDR3aa: CASSIRATSSIQYF
CDR3nt: TGTGCCAGCAGTATTCGGGCGACCAGTAGCATTCAGTACTTC

j_gene: TRBJ1-1
abundance: NA
d_gene: NA
v_gene: TRBV12-3/TRBV12-4
CDR3aa: CASRGVENTEAFF
CDR3nt: TGTGCCAGCAGGGGGGTCGAGAACACTGAAGCTTTCTTT

j_gene: TRBJ2-7
abundance: many
d_gene: TRBD1
v_gene: TRBV2
CDR3aa: CASSEEVRTGARPHF
CDR3nt: TGTGCCAGCAGTGAAGAGGTGAGAACAGGGGCACGACCTCACTTC

j_gene: TRBJ1-1
abundance: NA
d_gene: NA
v_gene: TRBV3-1
CDR3aa: CASSQGRAAFF
CDR3nt: TGTGCCAGCAGCCAGGGACGCGCCGCTTTCTTT

j_gene: TRBJ2-1
abundance: NA
d_gene: TRBD1
v_gene: TRBV10-1
CDR3aa: CASTGTGANEQFF
CDR3nt: TGCGCCAGCACCGGGACAGGGGCCAATGAGCAGTTCTTC

j_gene: TRBJ2-5
abundance: NA
d_gene: TRBD1
v_gene: TRBV9
CDR3aa: CASSADREETQYF
CDR3nt: TGTGCCAGCAGCGCGGACAGGGAAGAGACCCAGTACTTC

j_gene: TRBJ1-1
abundance: NA
d_gene: TRBD1
v_gene: TRBV5-1
CDR3aa: CASSLALGQGTEAFF
CDR3nt: TGCGCCAGCAGCTTGGCCCTAGGACAGGGGACTGAAGCTTTCTTT

j_gene: TRBJ2-1
abundance: NA
d_gene: TRBD1
v_gene: TRBV5-1
CDR3aa: CASSDTGTGANEQFF
CDR3nt: TGCGCCAGCAGCGACACCGGGACAGGGGCGAATGAGCAGTTCTTC

j_gene: TRBJ2-1
abundance: many
d_gene: NA
v_gene: TRBV9
CDR3aa: CASSLTLGGGFNEQFF
CDR3nt: TGTGCCAGCAGCCTCACTTTGGGAGGGGGCTTCAATGAGCAGTTCTTC

j_gene: TRBJ2-7
abundance: NA
d_gene: NA
v_gene: TRBV7-9
CDR3aa: CASSPSFHGGPYEQYF
CDR3nt: TGTGCCAGCAGCCCAAGTTTTCACGGAGGCCCCTACGAGCAGTACTTC

j_gene: TRBJ2-1
abundance: many
d_gene: TRBD1
v_gene: TRBV10-1
CDR3aa: CASNSGDRGQSSYNEQFF
CDR3nt: TGCGCCAGCAACTCCGGGGATAGGGGGCAGAGCTCCTACAATGAGCAGTTCTTC

j_gene: TRBJ2-1
abundance: many
d_gene: NA
v_gene: TRBV13
CDR3aa: CASSLLVNEQFF
CDR3nt: TGTGCCAGCAGCTTATTAGTCAATGAGCAGTTCTTC